Listed below are T cell receptor beta chains from one sample, sequenced in a study of blood T cells in healthy people across ages. TCRdb reprocessed the 5' RACE reads with MiXCR, giving one entry per CDR3 protein. The table records hundreds of thousands of distinct CDR3 sequences, roughly 50% of them present only once. The specimen was blood. These TCRs come from a man aged 35-49 years in good health. Both conserved end residues are part of each CDR3.

TRBJ2-7 | TRBV29-1 | CSVERKGDSSYEQYF
TRBJ2-7 | TRBV9 | CASSVERELGEQYF
TRBJ2-4 | TRBV6-2/TRBV6-3 | CASSQQGRIQYF
TRBJ2-1 | TRBV6-1 | CASTITGEPYNEQFF
TRBJ2-1 | TRBV27 | CASSLSRTSGFEQFF
TRBJ2-5 | TRBV5-4 | CASSFPGPIETQYF
TRBJ1-1 | TRBV11-3 | CASRLATGNAFF
TRBJ2-5 | TRBV12-3/TRBV12-4 | CASSLRLALRETQYF
TRBJ2-3 | TRBV7-2 | CASSAFSGADTQYF
TRBJ1-1 | TRBV4-1 | CASSQDYREVYFNTEAFF
TRBJ2-3 | TRBV5-1 | CASNPGASSTDTQYF
TRBJ2-7 | TRBV14 | CASSQEALLPYEQYF
TRBJ2-3 | TRBV7-7 | CASSPLRITDTQYF
NA | TRBV7-2 | CASSYQHQNSGNEQYF
TRBJ2-7 | TRBV14 | CASSQTGTRGSYEQYF
TRBJ2-3 | TRBV3-1 | CASSQEVWGPLGGDTQYF
TRBJ2-3 | TRBV20-1 | CSARPRRGPSTDTQYF
TRBJ2-1 | TRBV7-9 | CASSLGFNGQPFF
TRBJ1-1 | TRBV6-2/TRBV6-3 | CASATANTEAFF
TRBJ2-1 | TRBV13 | CASSLGRFSYNEQFF
TRBJ1-5 | TRBV6-1 | CASSGRQVDQPQHF
TRBJ2-4 | TRBV3-1 | CASSQDLPGLGIQYF
TRBJ2-3 | TRBV12-3/TRBV12-4 | CASSLSRVAKTDTQYF
TRBJ2-1 | TRBV7-2 | CASSSQTGSFDEQFF
TRBJ2-5 | TRBV5-1 | CASILGGLGPQETQYF
TRBJ2-3 | TRBV9 | CASSVGRQGSSTDTQYF
TRBJ2-7 | TRBV11-2 | CASSPPSGVSNEQYF
TRBJ2-5 | TRBV5-1 | CASSAAMETQYF
TRBJ2-4 | TRBV2 | CASSDRSRSKNIQYF
TRBJ2-3 | TRBV29-1 | CSVEERGQSTDTQYF
TRBJ2-3 | TRBV5-4 | CASSKTSGIDDTQYF
TRBJ1-1 | TRBV5-1 | CASSQTGTEAFF
TRBJ2-1 | TRBV6-5 | CASSYAGFQYDEQFF
TRBJ2-2 | TRBV7-2 | CASSEWDGETGELFF
TRBJ2-3 | TRBV4-2 | CASSQDDRGYTDTQYF
TRBJ2-7 | TRBV6-5 | CASSPRTTGAGEQYF